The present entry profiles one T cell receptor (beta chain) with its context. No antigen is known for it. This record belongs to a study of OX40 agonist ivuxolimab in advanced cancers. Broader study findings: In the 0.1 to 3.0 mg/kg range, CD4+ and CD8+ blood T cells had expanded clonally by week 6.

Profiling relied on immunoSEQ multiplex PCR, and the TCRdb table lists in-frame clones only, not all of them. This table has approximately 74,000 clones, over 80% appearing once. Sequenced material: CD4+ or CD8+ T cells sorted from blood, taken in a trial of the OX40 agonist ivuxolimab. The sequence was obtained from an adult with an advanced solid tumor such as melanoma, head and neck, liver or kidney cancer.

The CDR3 region has the DNA TGCGCCAGCAGTCGACAGGGTAACGAAAAACTGTTTTTT. This gives the protein CASSRQGNEKLFF. This rearrangement joins TRBV4-1 to TRBJ1-4, with 7 bases matching TRBD1. Per the germline V gene, CDR1 is MGHRA and CDR2 is YSYEKL. Trimming at V came to 6 bases and at J to 8 bases, leaving 6 bases not matched to a gene. The CDR3 length is 13 residues.